These T cell receptor beta chains were read from a single sample in a study of post-analysis software for immune sequencing data. TCRdb used MiXCR to reprocess the PCR reads, holding one entry per CDR3 protein. Here the sample spans approximately 690,000 distinct CDR3 sequences, 55% to 60% being singletons. Sequencing used blood. The receptors were gathered from a girl aged 2 to 10 with multiple sclerosis. Both conserved end residues are part of each CDR3. D genes are given only for firm matches. Size is omitted from some rows. Given values are once, few, many or a class for expanded clones.

clone_size	j_call	v_call	d_call	cdr3_nt	cdr3_aa
-	TRBJ1-2	TRBV4-1	TRBD1	TGCGCCAGCAGCCACGTATCGGGACAGGGAGCTGGTGGCTACACCTTC	CASSHVSGQGAGGYTF
many	TRBJ2-3	TRBV11-2	-	TGTGCCAGCAGCTTTATGGCTCGAGATACGCAGTATTTT	CASSFMARDTQYF
few	TRBJ1-2	TRBV3-1	-	TGTGCCAGCAGCACCCCCGACCTCGGCTACACCTTC	CASSTPDLGYTF
-	TRBJ2-7	TRBV6-5	-	TGTGCCAGCAGTTCCCCGAGTGGAGGGAGAAGGTACGAGCAGTACTTC	CASSSPSGGRRYEQYF
-	TRBJ2-7	TRBV6-7	TRBD1	TGTGCCAGCAGTTACTCAGGGGGCAGTAGGTCCTACGAGCAGTACTTC	CASSYSGGSRSYEQYF
few	TRBJ1-2	TRBV29-1	-	TGCAGCGTTGTTCAAGGGATGGGTGGCTACACCTTC	CSVVQGMGGYTF
few	TRBJ2-1	TRBV10-3	-	TGTGCCATCAGTGATCAGACCCGTGACAATGAGCAGTTCTTC	CAISDQTRDNEQFF
few	TRBJ2-5	TRBV6-2/TRBV6-3	-	TGTGCCAGCAGTTACATGGAGACCCAGTACTTC	CASSYMETQYF
-	TRBJ2-3	TRBV15	TRBD2	TGTGCCACCAGCAGTAGCGGGACACCAGATACGCAGTATTTT	CATSSSGTPDTQYF
few	TRBJ2-7	TRBV25-1	-	TGTGCCAGCAGTGAATGGGGCGCGTACGAGCAGTACTTC	CASSEWGAYEQYF
-	TRBJ2-7	TRBV6-2/TRBV6-3	-	TGTGCCAGCAGCGGGATTAGCTCCTACGAGCAGTACTTC	CASSGISSYEQYF
-	TRBJ1-2	TRBV5-6	TRBD1	TGTGCCAGCAGCGGACAGGGGAGCAATGGCTACACCTTC	CASSGQGSNGYTF
-	TRBJ2-1	TRBV27	-	TGTGCCAGCAGTTTAGGATCCCCACTATATGATGAGCAGTTCTTC	CASSLGSPLYDEQFF
few	TRBJ2-1	TRBV20-1	-	TGCAGTGCTAGTCGGGGGACTTCCTACAATGAGCAGTTCTTC	CSASRGTSYNEQFF
-	TRBJ2-1	TRBV24-1	TRBD1	TGTGCCACCAGTGACCGGACAGGGGGCTGCAATGAGCAGTTCTTC	CATSDRTGGCNEQFF
-	TRBJ2-3	TRBV5-1	-	TGCGCCAGCACGGGCCCGGGTAGCACAGATACGCAGTATTTT	CASTGPGSTDTQYF
-	TRBJ2-5	TRBV5-1	-	TGCGCCAGCAGCTTCCAGGGAGTCCAAGAGACCCAGTACTTC	CASSFQGVQETQYF
-	TRBJ2-1	TRBV7-9	-	TGTGCCAGCAACGGATACAGGATCGATGAGCAGTTCTTC	CASNGYRIDEQFF
-	TRBJ2-7	TRBV29-1	-	TGCAGCGCTAGAGGAACGCTCGAGCAGTACTTC	CSARGTLEQYF
-	TRBJ2-5	TRBV7-2	-	TGTGCCAGCAGCTCGGGACCAAAAAAGACCCAGTACTTC	CASSSGPKKTQYF
-	TRBJ2-2	TRBV5-1	TRBD2	TGCGCCAGCATCATCGGACTAGCGGGACATTTGGACGGGGAGCTGTTTTTT	CASIIGLAGHLDGELFF
-	TRBJ2-7	TRBV12-3/TRBV12-4	-	TGTGCCAGCAGCCTCCGGGCCGCGCCCCGGGGGAACGAGCAGTACTTC	CASSLRAAPRGNEQYF
few	TRBJ2-4	TRBV5-1	TRBD1	TGCGCCAGCAGCAGAACCGGGACAGCAGCCAAAAACATTCAGTACTTC	CASSRTGTAAKNIQYF
-	TRBJ2-1	TRBV15	TRBD1	TGTGCCACCAGAACGAGACAGGGTTTGGACAATGAGCAGTTCTTC	CATRTRQGLDNEQFF
-	TRBJ1-2	TRBV12-3/TRBV12-4	-	TGTGCCAGCAGTTTTCGTGGCTACACCTTC	CASSFRGYTF
few	TRBJ2-7	TRBV12-3/TRBV12-4	-	TGTGCCAGCAGTTTAGGGACAGCTATCTACGAGCAGTACTTC	CASSLGTAIYEQYF